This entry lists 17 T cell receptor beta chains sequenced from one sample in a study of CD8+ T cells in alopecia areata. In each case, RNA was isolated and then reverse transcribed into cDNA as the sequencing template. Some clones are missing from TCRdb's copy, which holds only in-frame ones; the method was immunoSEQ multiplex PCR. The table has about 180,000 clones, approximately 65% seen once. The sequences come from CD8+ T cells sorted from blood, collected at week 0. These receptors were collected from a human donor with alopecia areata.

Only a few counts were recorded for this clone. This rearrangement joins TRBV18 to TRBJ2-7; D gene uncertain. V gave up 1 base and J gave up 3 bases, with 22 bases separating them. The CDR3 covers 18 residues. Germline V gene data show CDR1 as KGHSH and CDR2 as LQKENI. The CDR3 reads CASSPQNKSLQADYEQYF. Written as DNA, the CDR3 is TGTGCCAGCTCACCACAGAATAAGTCCCTGCAGGCAGACTACGAGCAGTACTTC.

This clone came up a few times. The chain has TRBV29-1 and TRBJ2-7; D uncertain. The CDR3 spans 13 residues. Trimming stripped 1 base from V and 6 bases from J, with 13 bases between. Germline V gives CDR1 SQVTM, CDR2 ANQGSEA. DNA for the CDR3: TGCAGCGTTGAAGGTGAACCCCTAGGCGAGCAGTACTTC. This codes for CSVEGEPLGEQYF.

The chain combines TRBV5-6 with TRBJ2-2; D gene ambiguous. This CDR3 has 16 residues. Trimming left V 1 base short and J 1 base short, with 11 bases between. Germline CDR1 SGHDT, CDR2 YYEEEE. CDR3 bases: TGTGCCAGCAGCTTGAGGAGACCGAAGAACACCGGGGAGCTGTTTTTT. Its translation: CASSLRRPKNTGELFF.

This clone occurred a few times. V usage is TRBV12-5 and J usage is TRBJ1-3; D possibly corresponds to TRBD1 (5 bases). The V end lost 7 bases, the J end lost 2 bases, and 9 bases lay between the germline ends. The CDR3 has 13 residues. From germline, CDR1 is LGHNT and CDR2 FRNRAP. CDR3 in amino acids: CASAGGTGNTIYF. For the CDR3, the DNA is TGTGCTAGTGCTGGGGGGACTGGAAACACCATATATTTT. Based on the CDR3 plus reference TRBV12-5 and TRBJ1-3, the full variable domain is DARVTQTPRHKVTEMGQEVTMRCQPILGHNTVFWYRQTMMQGLELLAYFRNRAPLDDSGMPKDRFSAEMPDATLATLKIQPSEPRDSAVYFCASAGGTGNTIYFGEGSWLTVV.

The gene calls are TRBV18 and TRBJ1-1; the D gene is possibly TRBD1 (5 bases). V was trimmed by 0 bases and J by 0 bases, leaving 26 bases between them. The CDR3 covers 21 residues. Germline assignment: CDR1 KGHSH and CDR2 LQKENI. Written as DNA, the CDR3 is TGTGCCAGCTCACCACCCTCAAAATCACGGGACGGAGGTTACATGAACACTGAAGCTTTCTTT. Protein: CASSPPSKSRDGGYMNTEAFF.

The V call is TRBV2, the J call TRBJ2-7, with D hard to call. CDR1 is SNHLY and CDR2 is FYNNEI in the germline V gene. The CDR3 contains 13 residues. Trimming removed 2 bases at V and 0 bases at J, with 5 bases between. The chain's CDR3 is CASSERDSYEQYF. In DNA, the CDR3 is TGTGCCAGCAGTGAAAGAGACTCCTACGAGCAGTACTTC.

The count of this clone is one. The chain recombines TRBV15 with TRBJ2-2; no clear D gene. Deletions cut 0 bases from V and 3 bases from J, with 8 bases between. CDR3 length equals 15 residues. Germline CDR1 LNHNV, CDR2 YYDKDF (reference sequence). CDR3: CATSRDGRDTGELFF. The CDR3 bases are TGTGCCACCAGCAGAGATGGTCGGGACACCGGGGAGCTGTTTTTT.

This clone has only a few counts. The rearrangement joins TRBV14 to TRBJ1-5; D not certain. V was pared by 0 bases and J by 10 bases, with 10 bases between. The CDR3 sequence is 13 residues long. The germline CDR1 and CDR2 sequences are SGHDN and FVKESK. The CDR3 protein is CASSQDEGRPQHF. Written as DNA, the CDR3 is TGTGCCAGCAGCCAAGACGAGGGTCGCCCCCAGCATTTT.

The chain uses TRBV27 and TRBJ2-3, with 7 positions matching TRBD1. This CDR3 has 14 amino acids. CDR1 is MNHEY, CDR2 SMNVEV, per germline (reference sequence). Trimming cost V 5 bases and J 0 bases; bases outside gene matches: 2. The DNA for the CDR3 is TGTGCCAGCAGTGAGGACAGGAGCACAGATACGCAGTATTTT. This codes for CASSEDRSTDTQYF.

The CDR3 spells CSVESSGESYEQYF. The CDR3 DNA sequence: TGCAGCGTTGAATCTTCCGGGGAAAGCTACGAGCAGTACTTC. This chain connects TRBV29-1 to TRBJ2-7; D perhaps matches TRBD2 (5 bases). Germline CDR1 is SQVTM and CDR2 is ANQGSEA. CDR3 length equals 14 residues. The ends were cut back, 2 bases at V and 3 bases at J, with 14 bases in the middle.

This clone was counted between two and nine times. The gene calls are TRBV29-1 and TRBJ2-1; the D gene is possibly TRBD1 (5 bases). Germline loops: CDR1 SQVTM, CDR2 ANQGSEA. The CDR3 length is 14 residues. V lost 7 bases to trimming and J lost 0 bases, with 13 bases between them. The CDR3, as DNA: TGCAGCGAACGAGGACAAACCTCCTACAATGAGCAGTTCTTC. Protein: CSERGQTSYNEQFF.

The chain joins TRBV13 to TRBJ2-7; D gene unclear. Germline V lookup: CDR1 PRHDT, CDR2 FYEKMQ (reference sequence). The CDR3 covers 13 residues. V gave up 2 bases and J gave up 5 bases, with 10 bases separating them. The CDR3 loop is CASSLRDFDEQYF. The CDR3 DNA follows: TGTGCCAGCAGCTTAAGGGATTTCGACGAGCAGTACTTC.

CDR3 nucleotide sequence: TGCAGCGTTGGTGGCAGGGTAGGCACTAATGAAAAACTGTTTTTT. Translation: CSVGGRVGTNEKLFF. This chain links TRBV29-1 with TRBJ1-4; possible D gene TRBD1, 5 bases. The CDR3 sequence is 15 residues long. Germline V gives CDR1 SQVTM, CDR2 ANQGSEA. V lost 4 bases and J 2 bases, leaving 14 bases between the germline ends.

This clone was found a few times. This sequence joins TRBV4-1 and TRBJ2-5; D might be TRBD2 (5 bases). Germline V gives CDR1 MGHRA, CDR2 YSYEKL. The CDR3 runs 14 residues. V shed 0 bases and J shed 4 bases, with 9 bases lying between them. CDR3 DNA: TGCGCCAGCAGCCAAGAAGGACTGGGAGAGACCCAGTACTTC. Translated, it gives CASSQEGLGETQYF.

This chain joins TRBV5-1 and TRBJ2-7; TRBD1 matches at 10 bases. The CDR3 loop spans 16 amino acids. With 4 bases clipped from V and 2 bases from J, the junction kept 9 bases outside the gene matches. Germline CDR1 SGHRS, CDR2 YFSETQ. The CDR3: CASSGSTGGYAYEQYF. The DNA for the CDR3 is TGCGCCAGCAGCGGCTCGACAGGGGGCTACGCCTACGAGCAGTACTTC.

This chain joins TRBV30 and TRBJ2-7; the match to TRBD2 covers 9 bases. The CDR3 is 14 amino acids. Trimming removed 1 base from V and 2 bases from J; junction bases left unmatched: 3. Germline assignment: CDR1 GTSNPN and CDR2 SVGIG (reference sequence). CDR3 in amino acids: CAWSDSGGPYEQYF. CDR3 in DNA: TGTGCCTGGAGTGATAGCGGGGGTCCCTACGAGCAGTACTTC.

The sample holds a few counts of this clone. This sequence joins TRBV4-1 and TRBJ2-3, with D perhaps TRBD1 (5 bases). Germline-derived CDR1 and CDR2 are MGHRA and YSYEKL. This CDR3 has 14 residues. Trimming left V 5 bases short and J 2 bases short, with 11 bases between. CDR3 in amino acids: CASSAETVTDTQYF. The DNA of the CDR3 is TGCGCCAGCAGCGCCGAGACAGTCACAGATACGCAGTATTTT.